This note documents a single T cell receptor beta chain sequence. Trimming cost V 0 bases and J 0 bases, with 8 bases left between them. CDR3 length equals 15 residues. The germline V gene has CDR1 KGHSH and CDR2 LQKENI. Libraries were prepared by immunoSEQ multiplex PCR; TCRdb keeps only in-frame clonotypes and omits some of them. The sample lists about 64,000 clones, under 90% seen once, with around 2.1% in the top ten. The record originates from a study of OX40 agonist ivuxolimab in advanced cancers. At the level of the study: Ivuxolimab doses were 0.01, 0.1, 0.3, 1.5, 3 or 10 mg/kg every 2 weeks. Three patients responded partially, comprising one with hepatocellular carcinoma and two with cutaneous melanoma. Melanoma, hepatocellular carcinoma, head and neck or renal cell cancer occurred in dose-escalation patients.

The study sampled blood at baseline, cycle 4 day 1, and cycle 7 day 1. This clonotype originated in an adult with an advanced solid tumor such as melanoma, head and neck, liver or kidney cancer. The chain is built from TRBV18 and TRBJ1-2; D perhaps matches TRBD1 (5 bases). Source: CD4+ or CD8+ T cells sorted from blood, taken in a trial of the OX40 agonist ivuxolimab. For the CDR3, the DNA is TGTGCCAGCTCACCACCGGGGGTCCCTAACTATGGCTACACCTTC. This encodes CASSPPGVPNYGYTF.